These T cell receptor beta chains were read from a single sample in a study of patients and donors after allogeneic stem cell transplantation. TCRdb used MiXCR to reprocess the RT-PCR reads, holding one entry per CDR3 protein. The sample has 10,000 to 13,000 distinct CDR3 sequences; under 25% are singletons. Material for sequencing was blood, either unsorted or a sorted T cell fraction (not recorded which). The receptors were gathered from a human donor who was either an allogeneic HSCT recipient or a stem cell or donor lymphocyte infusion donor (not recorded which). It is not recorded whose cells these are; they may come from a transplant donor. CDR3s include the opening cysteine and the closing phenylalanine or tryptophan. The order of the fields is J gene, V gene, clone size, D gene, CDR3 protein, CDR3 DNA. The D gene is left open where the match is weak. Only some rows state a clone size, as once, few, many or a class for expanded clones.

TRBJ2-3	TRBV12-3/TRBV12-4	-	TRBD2	CASRPGGDTQYF	TGTGCCAGCAGGCCCGGGGGGGATACGCAGTATTTT
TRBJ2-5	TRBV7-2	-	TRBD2	CASSSQLAGGYQETQYF	TGTGCCAGCAGCTCCCAGTTAGCGGGGGGGTACCAAGAGACCCAGTACTTC
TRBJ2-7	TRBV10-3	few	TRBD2	CATSGLAGGISYEQYF	TGTGCCACCTCGGGACTAGCGGGGGGGATTAGTTACGAGCAGTACTTC
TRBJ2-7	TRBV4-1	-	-	CASSQELNGGYEQYF	TGCGCCAGCAGCCAAGAACTGAACGGGGGCTACGAGCAGTACTTC
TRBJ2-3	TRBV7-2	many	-	CASSLNRNTQYF	TGTGCCAGCAGCCTCAATCGAAATACGCAGTATTTT
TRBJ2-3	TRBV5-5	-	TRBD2	CASSLARGLATDTQYF	TGTGCCAGCAGCTTGGCGAGGGGACTAGCGACAGATACGCAGTATTTT
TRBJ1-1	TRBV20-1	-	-	CSAARTVNTEAFF	TGCAGTGCTGCCAGGACGGTGAACACTGAAGCTTTCTTT
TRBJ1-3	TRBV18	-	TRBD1	CASSATGDSGNTIYF	TGTGCCAGCTCAGCTACAGGGGACTCTGGAAACACCATATATTTT
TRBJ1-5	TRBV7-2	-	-	CASSHFNRANSNQPQHF	TGTGCCAGCAGCCATTTCAACAGGGCTAATAGCAATCAGCCCCAGCATTTT
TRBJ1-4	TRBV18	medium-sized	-	CASSRQGATNEKLFF	TGTGCCAGCTCACGTCAGGGAGCAACTAATGAAAAACTGTTTTTT
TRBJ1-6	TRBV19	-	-	CASSIDNSPLHF	TGTGCCAGTAGTATCGATAATTCACCCCTCCACTTT
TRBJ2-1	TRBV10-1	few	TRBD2	CASSERGLAGLNEQFF	TGCGCCAGCAGTGAGAGAGGTCTAGCGGGGTTAAATGAGCAGTTCTTC
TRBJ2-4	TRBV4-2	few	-	CASSHKNHQGQDIQYF	TGTGCCAGCAGCCACAAGAATCATCAGGGTCAGGACATTCAGTACTTC
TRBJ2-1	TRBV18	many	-	CASSPPGGLGEVEQFF	TGTGCCAGCTCACCTCCTGGCGGCCTAGGGGAGGTTGAGCAGTTCTTC
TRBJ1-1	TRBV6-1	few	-	CASSPTARRNTEAFF	TGTGCCAGCAGTCCTACGGCCCGGCGGAACACTGAAGCTTTCTTT
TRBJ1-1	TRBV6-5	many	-	CASSSFRGEAFF	TGTGCCAGCAGTTCGTTTCGGGGGGAAGCTTTCTTT